These T cell receptor beta chains were read from a single sample in a study of neurological immune-mediated disorders. Using its own MiXCR run on the 5' RACE reads, TCRdb lists one record per CDR3 protein. The table has over 70,000 distinct CDR3 sequences, roughly a tenth seen once. Sequencing used PBMCs. The source of these receptors is a man aged 30 to 39 in good health. Both conserved end residues are part of each CDR3. Each record gives: V gene, J gene, D gene, CDR3 protein. A D gene is named only where the DNA matches it firmly.

v_call: TRBV29-1
j_call: TRBJ2-2
d_call: TRBD1
cdr3_aa: CSVEQRQGVLFF

v_call: TRBV7-3
j_call: TRBJ2-1
d_call: TRBD2
cdr3_aa: CASSLLGLAIYEQFF

v_call: TRBV7-9
j_call: TRBJ1-5
d_call: -
cdr3_aa: CASSLEGTLNQPQHF

v_call: TRBV20-1
j_call: TRBJ2-5
d_call: TRBD2
cdr3_aa: CSAGVAGGGETQYF

v_call: TRBV12-3/TRBV12-4
j_call: TRBJ2-7
d_call: -
cdr3_aa: CASIIRPQTSEQYF

v_call: TRBV5-5
j_call: TRBJ2-7
d_call: -
cdr3_aa: CASSSPTGGAYEQYF

v_call: TRBV20-1
j_call: TRBJ2-2
d_call: TRBD1
cdr3_aa: CSARSSHSSGQGAQAGELFF

v_call: TRBV20-1
j_call: TRBJ1-1
d_call: -
cdr3_aa: CSARGLGQWNTEAFF

v_call: TRBV7-9
j_call: TRBJ1-3
d_call: -
cdr3_aa: CASSLGSTSGNTIYF

v_call: TRBV9
j_call: TRBJ2-2
d_call: TRBD2
cdr3_aa: CASSVAGGLAGLQMNTGELFF